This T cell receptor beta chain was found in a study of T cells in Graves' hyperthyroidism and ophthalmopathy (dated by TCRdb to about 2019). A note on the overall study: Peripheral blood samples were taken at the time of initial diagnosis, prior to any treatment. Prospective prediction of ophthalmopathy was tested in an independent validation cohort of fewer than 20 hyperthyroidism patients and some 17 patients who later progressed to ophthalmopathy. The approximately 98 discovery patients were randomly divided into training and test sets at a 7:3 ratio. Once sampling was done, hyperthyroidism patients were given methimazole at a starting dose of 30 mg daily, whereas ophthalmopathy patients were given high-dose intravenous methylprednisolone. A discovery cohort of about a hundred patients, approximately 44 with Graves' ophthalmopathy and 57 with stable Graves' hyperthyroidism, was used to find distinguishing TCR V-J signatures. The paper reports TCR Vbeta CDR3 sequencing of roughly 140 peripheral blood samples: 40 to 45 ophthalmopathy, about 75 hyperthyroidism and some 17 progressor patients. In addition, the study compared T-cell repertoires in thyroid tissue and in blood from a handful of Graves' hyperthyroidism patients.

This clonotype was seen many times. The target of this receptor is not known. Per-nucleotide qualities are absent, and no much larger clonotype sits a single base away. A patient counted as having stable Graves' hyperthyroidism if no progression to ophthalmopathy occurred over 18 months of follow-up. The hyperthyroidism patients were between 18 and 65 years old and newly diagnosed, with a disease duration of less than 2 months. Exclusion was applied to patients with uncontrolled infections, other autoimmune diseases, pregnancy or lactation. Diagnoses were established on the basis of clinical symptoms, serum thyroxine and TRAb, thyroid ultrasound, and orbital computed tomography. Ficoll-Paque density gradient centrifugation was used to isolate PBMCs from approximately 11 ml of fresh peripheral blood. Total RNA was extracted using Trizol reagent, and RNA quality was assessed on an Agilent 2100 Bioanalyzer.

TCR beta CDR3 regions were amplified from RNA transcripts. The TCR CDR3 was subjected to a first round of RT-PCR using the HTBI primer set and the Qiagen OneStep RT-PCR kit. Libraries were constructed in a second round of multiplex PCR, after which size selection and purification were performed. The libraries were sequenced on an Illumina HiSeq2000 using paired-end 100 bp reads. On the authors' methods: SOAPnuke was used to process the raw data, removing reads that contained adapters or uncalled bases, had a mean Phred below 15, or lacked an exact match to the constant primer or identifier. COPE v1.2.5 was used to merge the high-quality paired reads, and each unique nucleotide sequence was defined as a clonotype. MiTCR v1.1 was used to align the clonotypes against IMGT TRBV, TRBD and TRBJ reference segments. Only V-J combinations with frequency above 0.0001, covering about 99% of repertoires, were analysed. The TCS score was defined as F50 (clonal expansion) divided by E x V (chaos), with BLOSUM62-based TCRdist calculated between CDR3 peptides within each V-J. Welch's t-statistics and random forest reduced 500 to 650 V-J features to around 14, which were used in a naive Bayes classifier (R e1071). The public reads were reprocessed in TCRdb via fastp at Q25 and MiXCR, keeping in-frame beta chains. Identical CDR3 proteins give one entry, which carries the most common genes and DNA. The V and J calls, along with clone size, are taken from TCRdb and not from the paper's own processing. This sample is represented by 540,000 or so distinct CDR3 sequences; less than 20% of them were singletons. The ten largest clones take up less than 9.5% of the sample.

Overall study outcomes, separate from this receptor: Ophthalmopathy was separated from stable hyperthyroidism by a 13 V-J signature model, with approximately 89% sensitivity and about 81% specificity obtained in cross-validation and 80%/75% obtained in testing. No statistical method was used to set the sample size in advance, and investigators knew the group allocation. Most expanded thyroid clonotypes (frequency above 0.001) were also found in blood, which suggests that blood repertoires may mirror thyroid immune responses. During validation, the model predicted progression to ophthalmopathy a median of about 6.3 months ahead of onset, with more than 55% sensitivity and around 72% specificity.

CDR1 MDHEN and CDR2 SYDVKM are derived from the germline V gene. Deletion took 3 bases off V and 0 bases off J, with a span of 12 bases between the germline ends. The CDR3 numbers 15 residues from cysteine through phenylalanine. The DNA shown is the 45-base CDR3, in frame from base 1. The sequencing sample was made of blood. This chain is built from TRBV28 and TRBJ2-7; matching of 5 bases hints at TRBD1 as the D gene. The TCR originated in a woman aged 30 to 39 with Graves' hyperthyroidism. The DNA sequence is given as TGTGCCAGCAGTTTCAGGCAGGGATCCTCCTACGAGCAGTACTTC. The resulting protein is CASSFRQGSSYEQYF.